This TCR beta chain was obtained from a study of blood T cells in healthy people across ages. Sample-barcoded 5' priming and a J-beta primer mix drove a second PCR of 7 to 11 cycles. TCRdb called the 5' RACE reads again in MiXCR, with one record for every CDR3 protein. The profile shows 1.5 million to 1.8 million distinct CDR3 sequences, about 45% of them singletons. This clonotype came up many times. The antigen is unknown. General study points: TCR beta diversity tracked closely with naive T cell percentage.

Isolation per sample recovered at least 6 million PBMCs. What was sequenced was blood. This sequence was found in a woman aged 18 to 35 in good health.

Here the CDR3 reads CASSPQGLNTDTQYF. In nucleotides, the CDR3 is TGTGCCAGCAGCCCCCAGGGGCTTAACACAGATACGCAGTATTTT. V gene TRBV6-5 combines with J gene TRBJ2-3; a possible D gene is TRBD1 (6 bases). V shed 6 bases and J shed 2 bases, with 15 bases lying between them. Germline V CDR1 and CDR2: MNHEY, SVGAGI. The CDR3 runs to 15 residues.